Sequencing of this T cell receptor beta chain was carried out in a study of response to subunit inactivated influenza vaccine. Via MiXCR, TCRdb re-called the RT-PCR reads, giving one row per CDR3 protein. The sample holds roughly 550,000 distinct CDR3 sequences, roughly 25% seen once. The V and J ends lost 2 bases and 4 bases respectively, with 8 bases between them. The CDR3 sequence is 14 residues long. Germline CDR1 and CDR2: SGHVS and FQNEAQ. This sample was shared with a second study, whose subject was T cells expressing NK-cell markers. That paper notes: The authors made TCR beta cDNA libraries by 5'RACE template switching. This switching added a universal primer site and UMIs. Obtained from sorted CD3+CD56+NKG2C+, CD3+CD56+NKG2C- and CD3+CD56-NKG2C+ T cells were the TCR beta repertoires. HCMV serostatus: seven of eight sequenced donors positive, one negative. The same clonotypes also predominated in the CD3+CD56-NKG2C+ fraction of a few donors.

The gene calls are TRBV7-8 and TRBJ2-2, with D perhaps matching TRBD1 (5 bases). This sequence was found in a man aged 45 to 65 who received an inactivated influenza vaccine. The sample consisted of CD4+ T cells sorted from PBMCs, taken 12 days after vaccination. The CDR3 is CASSLSQATGELFF. CDR3 in DNA: TGTGCCAGCAGCTTATCACAGGCCACCGGGGAGCTGTTTTTT.